The 12 T cell receptor beta chains given below trace back to one sample, sequenced in a study of blood T cell repertoires in COVID-19. Here immunoSEQ multiplex PCR was the method, and the copy in TCRdb shows in-frame clones only, minus some. Of approximately 280,000 clones in the sample, roughly 80% were seen once. The sequenced sample consisted of PBMCs or T cells enriched from blood (not recorded which). The receptors shown here come from a man aged 35-49 years who had been exposed to COVID-19.

The CDR3 loop is CAISTGTGVNEKLFF. The CDR3 nucleotides are TGTGCCATCAGCACCGGGACAGGGGTTAATGAAAAACTGTTTTTT. The rearrangement uses TRBV10-3 and TRBJ1-4; 10 bases are a match to TRBD1. CDR1 and CDR2 from the germline V gene are ENHRY and SYGVKD. V shed 6 bases, J shed 4 bases, and the junction held 5 bases outside the gene matches. This CDR3 is 15 amino acids long.

The chain links TRBV19 to TRBJ2-7; D perhaps matches TRBD1 (7 bases). The CDR3 loop spans 20 amino acids. In germline, CDR1 is LNHDA, CDR2 SQIVND (reference sequence). Trimming shortened V by 8 bases and J by 4 bases, and 36 bases separated the two germline ends. The CDR3 sequence is CASSSPAHHRGGGRPYEQYF. The CDR3 coding sequence is TGTGCCAGTTCGTCCCCCGCCCATCACAGGGGAGGCGGCCGGCCATACGAGCAGTACTTC.

V and J are TRBV10-1 and TRBJ2-1, with 9 bases aligning to TRBD1. After removal of 4 bases from V and 15 bases from J, the junction contained 4 bases not matched to a gene. The CDR3 sequence is 11 residues long. Germline-derived CDR1 and CDR2 are WNHNN and SYGVQD (reference sequence). CDR3 in DNA: TGCGCCAGCAGTGGGGACAGGGAGGTGTTCTTC. It yields the protein CASSGDREVFF.

V and J are TRBV27 and TRBJ2-5; D gene ambiguous. V was pared by 7 bases and J by 9 bases, with 15 bases between. The CDR3 sequence is 12 residues long. The V gene's germline CDR1 is MNHEY and CDR2 SMNVEV (reference sequence). The CDR3 DNA is TGTGCCAGCACCTCTGGAGTAGGTGCCCAGTACTTC. Translating gives CASTSGVGAQYF.

This clone was recorded only once. The rearrangement joins TRBV6-5 to TRBJ1-6; D uncertain. Germline CDR1 reads MNHEY; CDR2 reads SVGAGI. The CDR3 extends over 15 amino acids. Trimming removed 4 bases from V and 7 bases from J, with 14 bases in between. Here the CDR3 DNA reads TGTGCCAGCAGTTGGACTGAACCGGGGAATTCACCCCTCCACTTT. It encodes CASSWTEPGNSPLHF.

The chain uses TRBV11-3 and TRBJ2-3; D unresolved. V was trimmed by 2 bases and J by 10 bases, leaving 13 bases between them. CDR1 and CDR2 from the germline V gene are SGHNT and YENEEA. The CDR3 runs to 13 residues. Here the CDR3 DNA reads TGTGCCAGCAGCTTACGTGAGGTAGCTGCGCAGTATTTT. It codes for CASSLREVAAQYF.

The chain recombines TRBV4-2 with TRBJ1-1; D is undetermined. Per the germline V gene, CDR1 is LGHNA and CDR2 is YNFKEQ. V was trimmed by 1 base and J by 0 bases, leaving 6 bases between them. This CDR3 has 14 residues. The CDR3 loop reads CASSQGEVNTEAFF. The CDR3 nucleotides are TGTGCCAGCAGCCAAGGTGAGGTGAACACTGAAGCTTTCTTT.

V is TRBV11-2 and J is TRBJ2-3, with TRBD1 matching over 10 bases. This CDR3 contains 15 residues. Unmatched junction bases numbered 6, after V lost 5 bases and J lost 4 bases. Germline V gene lookup returns CDR1 SGHAT and CDR2 FQNNGV. Written as DNA, the CDR3 is TGTGCCAGCAGCCCAGGGGACAGGGGCTCAGATACGCAGTATTTT. This translates into CASSPGDRGSDTQYF. The variable domain in full, completed from reference TRBV11-2 and TRBJ2-3, reads EAGVAQSPRYKIIEKRQSVAFWCNPISGHATLYWYQQILGQGPKLLIQFQNNGVVDDSQLPKDRFSAERLKGVDSTLKIQPAKLEDSAVYLCASSPGDRGSDTQYFGPGTRLTVL.

The chain's CDR3 is CAWSPGYSNQPQHF. CDR3 in DNA: TGTGCCTGGAGCCCAGGGTATAGCAATCAGCCCCAGCATTTT. This chain connects TRBV30 to TRBJ1-5; tentative D call: TRBD1 (5 bases). The CDR3 consists of 14 residues. V shed 3 bases and J shed 0 bases, with 9 bases lying between them. Germline lookup yields CDR1 GTSNPN and CDR2 SVGIG (reference sequence).

The genes are TRBV12-3 or TRBV12-4 and TRBJ2-7; D remains unclear. V lost 2 bases and J lost 1, with 6 bases in between. This CDR3 is 13 amino acids long. CDR3 nucleotides: TGTGCCAGCAGTTTACAGAAGTCCTACGAGCAGTACTTC. Amino acids: CASSLQKSYEQYF.

The gene calls are TRBV9 and TRBJ1-2; 8 bases are shared with TRBD1. The germline V gene encodes CDR1 SGDLS and CDR2 YYNGEE. Unmatched junction bases numbered 14, after V lost 0 bases and J lost 1 base. This CDR3 has 19 amino acids. The CDR3 nucleotides read TGTGCCAGCAGCGTAGCCGGACAGGGAAGATCCCTGCTTAACTATGGCTACACCTTC. It codes for CASSVAGQGRSLLNYGYTF.

This clone was detected a few times. This chain uses TRBV6-1 with TRBJ2-5, with D possibly TRBD2 on 6 matching bases. The germline V gene encodes CDR1 MNHNS and CDR2 SASEGT. The V and J ends lost 6 bases and 5 bases respectively, with 13 bases between them. There are 13 residues in the CDR3. As DNA, the CDR3 is TGTGCCAGCAGCCCCGGGAGAGGGGAGACCCAGTACTTC. Translation: CASSPGRGETQYF.